This T cell receptor beta chain was observed in a study of cytomegalovirus exposure and HLA in healthy donors. Primers included in the PCR were 60 Vbeta and 13 Jbeta primers. Measured with immunoSEQ multiplex PCR; TCRdb has only the in-frame clones, and not every one. Of fewer than 200,000 clones in the sample, 82% were seen once. Whole-study findings and limits: Testing in vitro showed a few CMV-associated chains specific for CMV antigens. Rates of TCR association differed by HLA locus in a later analysis, with DRB1 highest and HLA-C lowest.

Concerning this clone: Its antigen remains unknown.

The clonotype originates from a male donor in good health and CMV-seronegative. The sequencing sample was made of PBMCs.

The CDR3 sequence is CASSPGGSTPNYGYTF. DNA of the CDR3: TGTGCCAGCAGCCCGGGGGGGAGCACCCCTAACTATGGCTACACCTTC. The rearrangement uses TRBV5-4 and TRBJ1-2; TRBD1 is a possible D gene (5 bases). Trimming left V 4 bases short and J 0 bases short, with 16 bases between. CDR3 length: 16 amino acids. The germline gives CDR1 SGHNT, CDR2 YYREEE (reference sequence).